Here is one T cell receptor beta chain with its context. As yet, its antigen is unknown. The source of the sample is a study of T cells expressing NK-cell markers. Reanalyzing the 5' RACE reads, TCRdb keeps one entry per CDR3 protein, without DNA. This table holds 350,000 to 450,000 distinct CDR3 sequences. This CDR3 has 15 amino acids. Germline V gene sequence: CDR1 MGHRA, CDR2 YSYEKL. General study findings and limits: For a few donors, these clonotypes were likewise the leading ones in the CD3+CD56-NKG2C+ fraction.

The clonotype was recovered from a man between 18 and 69 years old in good health. Sequencing input: blood T cells: a sorted CD56 or NKG2C T cell subset, CD4+ or CD8+ T cells, or bulk PBMC T cells (not recorded which). The chain couples TRBV4-1 to TRBJ1-6. The CDR3 region is CASSQDGTADSPLHF.